The next 19 T cell receptor beta chains were all read from a single sample in a study of T-cell memory formation after mild COVID-19. TCRdb re-called the 5' RACE reads through MiXCR, storing one row per CDR3 protein. The repertoire consists of around 80,000 distinct CDR3 sequences, with 14% occurring once and the leading ten covering around 31%. The sequenced material came from PBMCs or a T cell subset sorted from them (not recorded which). The receptors were sampled from an adult woman who had mild COVID-19 (a few samples of this study predate the infection). Cell type and time point are not known.

The V call is TRBV24-1, the J call TRBJ2-1; 9 bases match TRBD1. Trimming took 3 bases from V and 0 from J; bases not matched to a gene: 5. The germline V gene encodes CDR1 KGHDR and CDR2 SFDVKD. CDR3 length: 17 residues. CDR3 in DNA: TGTGCCACCAGTGATCGGACAGGGGTAAACTCCTACAATGAGCAGTTCTTC. Translating gives CATSDRTGVNSYNEQFF.

The table lists this clonotype with a few counts. V and J are TRBV7-9 and TRBJ1-1; tentative D call: TRBD1 (6 bases). From germline, CDR1 is SEHNR and CDR2 FQNEAQ (reference sequence). CDR3 length equals 12 residues. Trimming cost V 4 bases and J 6 bases, with 9 bases left between them. The CDR3 spells CASSSGVAEAFF. Here the CDR3 DNA reads TGTGCCAGCAGCTCAGGGGTGGCTGAAGCTTTCTTT.

This clonotype was seen repeatedly, ten times or more. The V and J genes are TRBV7-9 and TRBJ2-1; D assignment may be TRBD1 or TRBD2 (6 bases each). This CDR3 is built from 16 residues. Trimming left V 2 bases short and J 2 bases short, with 13 bases between. Germline values: CDR1 SEHNR, CDR2 FQNEAQ (reference sequence). CDR3 residues: CASSLRPGATYNEQFF. The CDR3 bases are TGTGCCAGCAGCTTAAGGCCGGGGGCCACCTACAATGAGCAGTTCTTC.

The table lists this clonotype with a few counts. The chain is built from TRBV10-3 and TRBJ2-7; D is unresolved. The germline V gene encodes CDR1 ENHRY and CDR2 SYGVKD. The CDR3 extends over 13 amino acids. V gave up 3 bases and J gave up 2 bases, with 8 bases separating them. CDR3 region: CAISEYSTYEQYF. CDR3 in DNA: TGTGCCATCAGTGAATACAGTACCTACGAGCAGTACTTC.

The sample holds many counts of this clonotype. The chain links TRBV9 to TRBJ2-7, with D tentatively TRBD2 (6 bases). Trimming stripped 0 bases from V and 3 bases from J, with 10 bases between. Germline V gene sequence: CDR1 SGDLS, CDR2 YYNGEE. There are 14 residues in the CDR3. CDR3 sequence (DNA): TGTGCCAGCAGCGTAGGGACTACCAACTACGAGCAGTACTTC. This gives the protein CASSVGTTNYEQYF. Drawing the rest from reference TRBV9 and TRBJ2-7, the complete variable domain is DSGVTQTPKHLITATGQRVTLRCSPRSGDLSVYWYQQSLDQGLQFLIQYYNGEERAKGNILERFSAQQFPDLHSELNLSSLELGDSALYFCASSVGTTNYEQYFGPGTRLTVT.

V gene TRBV7-6 combines with J gene TRBJ1-2, with 7 bases identical to TRBD1. CDR1 and CDR2 (germline): SGHVS, FNYEAQ. Trimming removed 1 base from V and 7 bases from J; junction bases left unmatched: 6. The CDR3 length is 14 residues. The DNA for the CDR3 is TGTGCCAGCAGCTTAGACGGGACAGCCTCTGGCTACACCTTC. Protein sequence: CASSLDGTASGYTF.

The table lists this clonotype with a few counts. The rearrangement links TRBV20-1 to TRBJ1-5, with unresolved D. CDR3 length: 16 residues. Germline V CDR1 and CDR2: DFQATT, SNEGSKA (reference sequence). The V and J ends lost 0 bases and 0 bases respectively, with 12 bases between them. Written as DNA, the CDR3 is TGCAGTGCTAGAGAGGCGACACCCTATAGCAATCAGCCCCAGCATTTT. Its translation: CSAREATPYSNQPQHF.

The chain is built from TRBV6-1 and TRBJ2-1; D is perhaps TRBD1 or TRBD2 (5 bases each). Germline CDR1 MNHNS, CDR2 SASEGT. V was cut by 6 bases and J by 4 bases, with 16 bases left in between. CDR3 length: 15 amino acids. The CDR3 DNA sequence: TGTGCCAGCAGCGACGGGACCCACCCTTACAATGAGCAGTTCTTC. It is translated as CASSDGTHPYNEQFF.

The genes are TRBV4-1 and TRBJ1-5; possible D gene TRBD1, 6 bases. The CDR3 has 14 amino acids. Trimming left V 3 bases short and J 5 bases short, with 11 bases between. From germline, CDR1 is MGHRA and CDR2 YSYEKL. DNA for the CDR3: TGCGCCAGCAGCCACGGGGGGCCCTATCAGCCCCAGCATTTT. This encodes CASSHGGPYQPQHF.

V usage is TRBV20-1 and J usage is TRBJ1-1; D call uncertain. The germline V gene has CDR1 DFQATT and CDR2 SNEGSKA (reference sequence). The CDR3 loop spans 14 amino acids. Trimming took 4 bases from V and 1 from J, leaving 13 bases between them. In nucleotides, the CDR3 is TGCAGTGCTACCCCTGTCACAGAGAACACTGAAGCTTTCTTT. Protein product: CSATPVTENTEAFF.

The J gene is TRBJ1-1, the V gene TRBV11-2, with no clear D. The V gene's germline CDR1 is SGHAT and CDR2 FQNNGV. Trimming shortened V by 3 bases and J by 2 bases, and 13 bases separated the two germline ends. The CDR3 runs 15 residues. The CDR3 coding sequence is TGTGCCAGCAGCTTCCTGGTGGTTGCCAACACTGAAGCTTTCTTT. Translated: CASSFLVVANTEAFF.

This clonotype was counted only a few times. The V and J genes are TRBV4-1 and TRBJ2-7; TRBD2 agrees at 13 bases. J lost 2 bases, V lost 4 bases, and 5 bases had no gene match. Looked up from germline, CDR1 is MGHRA and CDR2 is YSYEKL. The CDR3 spans 16 residues. The CDR3 here is CASSPGTSGTTYEQYF. The CDR3 DNA follows: TGCGCCAGCAGCCCAGGGACTAGCGGGACGACCTACGAGCAGTACTTC.

This clonotype has a count of ten or more. The chain is built from TRBV20-1 and TRBJ2-3, with D unclear. Germline CDR1 is DFQATT and CDR2 is SNEGSKA (reference sequence). The CDR3 sequence is 13 residues long. The ends were cut back, 5 bases at V and 2 bases at J, with 11 bases in the middle. In nucleotides, the CDR3 is TGCAGTGCTGACTGGCGGACCACAGATACGCAGTATTTT. This codes for CSADWRTTDTQYF.

This clonotype appeared a single time. The V call is TRBV5-6, the J call TRBJ1-1; TRBD1 might be the D (5 bases). CDR3 length equals 15 residues. From germline, CDR1 is SGHDT and CDR2 YYEEEE. V lost 0 bases to trimming and J lost 3 bases, with 12 bases between them. CDR3: CASSLGGGVHTEAFF. CDR3 nucleotides: TGTGCCAGCAGCTTGGGAGGAGGGGTGCACACTGAAGCTTTCTTT.

This clonotype was detected a few times. The chain carries TRBV6-2 or TRBV6-3 and TRBJ2-5; 9 positions agree with TRBD2. Germline V gives CDR1 MNHEY, CDR2 SVGEGT. The CDR3 extends over 11 amino acids. CDR3 residues: CASGSGETQYF. For the CDR3, the DNA is TGTGCTAGCGGGAGCGGAGAGACCCAGTACTTC.

V gene TRBV19 combines with J gene TRBJ2-1; weak D call: TRBD2 (5 bases). The V end was cut by 4 bases, the J end by 2 bases, with 6 bases between. This CDR3 comprises 13 residues. From germline, CDR1 is LNHDA and CDR2 SQIVND (reference sequence). CDR3 region: CASSNGAYNEQFF. CDR3 DNA sequence: TGTGCCAGTAGTAACGGGGCCTACAATGAGCAGTTCTTC.

This clonotype was counted a few times. The V and J genes are TRBV7-6 and TRBJ2-1; 7 bases are a match to TRBD2. This CDR3 spans 17 amino acids. The V gene end was trimmed by 1 base and the J gene end by 1 base; junction bases not matched to a gene: 7. Germline V gene sequence: CDR1 SGHVS, CDR2 FNYEAQ. The CDR3 is CASSLGEAGESYNEQFF. DNA of the CDR3: TGTGCCAGCAGCTTAGGAGAGGCGGGAGAGTCCTACAATGAGCAGTTCTTC.

This clonotype has at least ten counts. The chain uses TRBV11-2 and TRBJ2-1; D gene uncertain. Germline V CDR1 and CDR2: SGHAT, FQNNGV. Trimming removed 6 bases from V and 8 bases from J, with 20 bases in between. This CDR3 has 15 amino acids. CDR3 sequence: CASSLGRADYHEQFF. CDR3 nucleotide sequence: TGTGCCAGCAGTCTAGGCCGGGCCGATTATCATGAGCAGTTCTTC.

The rearrangement links TRBV12-3 or TRBV12-4 to TRBJ2-7; D is perhaps TRBD2 (7 bases). This CDR3 has 13 residues. The germline V and J ends were trimmed by 6 bases and 1 base, with 10 bases remaining between them. CDR3 amino acids: CASRQGLSYEQYF. CDR3 nucleotide sequence: TGTGCCAGCAGACAGGGACTATCCTACGAGCAGTACTTC.